This is a list of T cell receptor beta chains from one sample in a study of OX40 agonist ivuxolimab in advanced cancers. Generated by immunoSEQ multiplex PCR, the TCRdb table keeps only in-frame clones and is missing some. The sample contains about 58,000 clones, about 87% of which appear only once. The input for sequencing was CD4+ or CD8+ T cells sorted from blood, taken in a trial of the OX40 agonist ivuxolimab. These receptor sequences come from an adult with an advanced solid tumor such as melanoma, head and neck, liver or kidney cancer. Both conserved end residues are part of each CDR3. Fields, in order: D gene, J gene, V gene, clone size, CDR3 protein, CDR3 DNA. The D gene is left open where the match is weak. Rows may omit the clone size; those that give it use once, few, many or a size class.

TRBD2	TRBJ2-2	TRBV28	NA	CASSSLTGLVGAGELFF	TGTGCCAGCAGTTCATTGACGGGACTAGTGGGGGCCGGGGAGCTGTTTTTT
NA	TRBJ2-2	TRBV5-1	once	CASSLVPWGELFF	TGCGCCAGCAGCTTGGTGCCTTGGGGGGAGCTGTTTTTT
NA	TRBJ1-1	TRBV5-6	NA	CASSGTGGTEAFF	TGTGCCAGCAGCGGTACGGGTGGCACTGAAGCTTTCTTT
NA	TRBJ2-1	TRBV27	NA	CASTRYGNSKGNEQFF	TGTGCCAGCACTCGATATGGGAACTCCAAGGGGAATGAGCAGTTCTTC
NA	TRBJ2-1	TRBV5-4	NA	CASSFEWSSYNEQFF	TGTGCCAGCAGCTTTGAATGGAGCTCCTACAATGAGCAGTTCTTC
NA	TRBJ1-5	TRBV28	NA	CASSLSERFQPQHF	TGTGCCAGCAGTTTATCTGAGAGGTTTCAGCCCCAGCATTTT
NA	TRBJ2-7	TRBV6-1	NA	CASNRYEQYF	TGTGCCAGCAACAGATACGAGCAGTACTTC
NA	TRBJ1-6	TRBV7-2	NA	CASSLGPNNSPLHF	TGTGCCTCAAGTCTGGGACCGAATAATTCACCCCTCCACTTT
NA	TRBJ2-7	TRBV6-5	NA	CASSYNLLGYEQYF	TGTGCCAGCAGTTACAACCTACTTGGCTACGAGCAGTACTTC
NA	TRBJ2-3	TRBV5-4	NA	CASSLVGGLDTQYF	TGTGCCAGCAGCTTGGTAGGGGGGCTGGATACGCAGTATTTT
TRBD2	TRBJ2-1	TRBV25-1	NA	CASSPRTSDEQFF	TGTGCCAGCAGTCCTAGAACTAGCGATGAGCAGTTCTTC
NA	TRBJ2-5	TRBV7-2	NA	CASSSYQIKETQYF	TGTGCCAGCAGCTCCTACCAAATAAAAGAGACCCAGTACTTC